The 24 T cell receptor beta chains given below trace back to one sample, sequenced in a study of blood T cell repertoires in COVID-19. Clones were sequenced by immunoSEQ multiplex PCR, and TCRdb holds only the in-frame ones, with some missing. The table has around 270,000 clones, roughly 80% seen once; the top ten hold 15% to 18%. Sequencing was carried out using peripheral blood. All receptors come from a person between 65 and 80 years old with COVID-19, enrolled during active disease.

V is TRBV2 and J is TRBJ1-3; D possibly corresponds to TRBD1 (6 bases). Trimming removed 8 bases at V and 1 base at J, with 9 bases between. Looked up from germline, CDR1 is SNHLY and CDR2 is FYNNEI. The CDR3 sequence is 13 residues long. The CDR3 DNA reads TGTGCCAGCGCGACAGGTTCTGGAAACACCATATATTTT. As protein: CASATGSGNTIYF. The full variable domain, rest sourced from reference TRBV2 and TRBJ1-3, is EPEVTQTPSHQVTQMGQEVILRCVPISNHLYFYWYRQILGQKVEFLVSFYNNEISEKSEIFDDQFSVERPDGSNFTLKIRSTKLEDSAMYFCASATGSGNTIYFGEGSWLTVV.

The rearrangement uses TRBV28 and TRBJ2-4; D may be TRBD2 (6 bases). With 3 bases removed from V and 0 bases from J, the gap between germline ends came to 9 bases. The CDR3 sequence is 15 residues long. CDR1 is MDHEN, CDR2 SYDVKM, per germline. In DNA, the CDR3 is TGTGCCAGCAGTTTCGGGGGACTAGCCAAAAACATTCAGTACTTC. Amino acids: CASSFGGLAKNIQYF.

The chain joins TRBV7-9 to TRBJ2-1; tentatively, D is TRBD2 (5 bases). Germline V CDR1 and CDR2: SEHNR, FQNEAQ (reference sequence). Between the trimmed V and J ends, which lost 5 bases and 2 bases, there was a span of 16 bases. The CDR3 consists of 16 residues. The CDR3 loop reads CASSRTLWTAYNEQFF. The CDR3 DNA reads TGTGCCAGCAGCCGCACGCTCTGGACTGCCTACAATGAGCAGTTCTTC.

The J gene is TRBJ2-1, the V gene TRBV28; a possible D gene is TRBD2 (6 bases). The V gene lost 4 bases and the J gene lost 4 bases, with 14 bases spanning the gap. The CDR3 is made up of 15 amino acids. Per germline, CDR1 MDHEN and CDR2 SYDVKM. Written as DNA, the CDR3 is TGTGCCAGCAGTTCCCTTCGGGAGAAGTACAATGAGCAGTTCTTC. It translates to CASSSLREKYNEQFF.

The chain recombines TRBV6-2 or TRBV6-3 with TRBJ1-1; TRBD1 might be the D (6 bases). Germline V gives CDR1 MNHEY, CDR2 SVGEGT. The CDR3 covers 16 residues. V lost 2 bases and J 0 bases, leaving 13 bases between the germline ends. The CDR3 nucleotides read TGTGCCAGCAGTTACCAACAGGGTGGGGTGAACACTGAAGCTTTCTTT. As protein: CASSYQQGGVNTEAFF.

The gene calls are TRBV29-1 and TRBJ2-5; tentative D call: TRBD1 (5 bases). With 3 bases removed from V and 1 base from J, the gap between germline ends came to 9 bases. Germline V CDR1 and CDR2: SQVTM, ANQGSEA. The CDR3 runs to 13 residues. The CDR3 is CSVDGRAQETQYF. For the CDR3, the DNA is TGCAGCGTTGACGGCAGGGCCCAAGAGACCCAGTACTTC.

The rearrangement uses TRBV2 and TRBJ1-5; possibly TRBD1 for D (6 bases). Germline V gives CDR1 SNHLY, CDR2 FYNNEI. The CDR3 covers 16 residues. The V end was cut by 2 bases, the J end by 7 bases, with 18 bases between. The CDR3 sequence is CASSEFPGGARQPQHF. The DNA for the CDR3 is TGTGCCAGCAGTGAATTCCCGGGGGGGGCGCGGCAGCCCCAGCATTTT.

This chain connects TRBV20-1 to TRBJ1-2; D is possibly TRBD1 (5 bases). CDR3 length: 11 amino acids. Trimming left V 8 bases short and J 2 bases short, with 9 bases between. The germline V gene has CDR1 DFQATT and CDR2 SNEGSKA (reference sequence). The CDR3 bases are TGCAGTACGACAGTGAACTATGGCTACACCTTC. Encoded protein: CSTTVNYGYTF.

The CDR3 reads CASFTPGQGHSPLHF. The CDR3 DNA follows: TGTGCCAGCTTCACCCCCGGACAGGGGCATTCACCCCTCCACTTT. The V call is TRBV6-5, the J call TRBJ1-6, with 9 bases lining up with TRBD1. From germline, CDR1 is MNHEY and CDR2 SVGAGI. This CDR3 comprises 15 residues. V gave up 8 bases and J gave up 8 bases; unmatched junction bases: 10.

The rearrangement links TRBV6-5 to TRBJ1-6, with 7 positions matching TRBD1. Germline CDR1 is MNHEY and CDR2 is SVGAGI. Trimming cost V 2 bases and J 8 bases; bases outside gene matches: 9. This CDR3 has 16 amino acids. The CDR3 region is CASSYRSTGSYSPLHF. CDR3 coding DNA: TGTGCCAGCAGTTACAGGTCGACAGGGAGTTATTCACCCCTCCACTTT.

This rearrangement joins TRBV11-2 to TRBJ2-5; possibly TRBD2 for D (5 bases). This CDR3 region has 15 residues. Trimming took off 0 bases at V and 5 bases at J, with 13 bases between the two ends. Germline CDR1 is SGHAT and CDR2 is FQNNGV. The CDR3 DNA follows: TGTGCCAGCAGCTTAGATCAGCGGAGTTGGGAGACCCAGTACTTC. This codes for CASSLDQRSWETQYF.

V gene TRBV5-3 combines with J gene TRBJ1-4, with 7 bases matching TRBD1. TRBV5-3 is an open reading frame, and its role is uncertain. V shed 8 bases and J 0 bases; nucleotides not matched to a gene: 10. The CDR3 is made up of 16 amino acids. The CDR3 loop reads CARPRQGKATNEKLFF. The CDR3 nucleotides read TGTGCCAGGCCCCGACAGGGAAAGGCAACTAATGAAAAACTGTTTTTT.

The chain recombines TRBV27 with TRBJ2-3; TRBD1 aligns across 7 bases. The germline V gene has CDR1 MNHEY and CDR2 SMNVEV (reference sequence). V was clipped by 6 bases and J by 6 bases; unmatched bases: 9. The CDR3 totals 14 residues. The CDR3: CASSLEVRGDTQYF. CDR3 bases: TGTGCCAGCAGCCTCGAGGTCAGGGGGGATACGCAGTATTTT.

This rearrangement joins TRBV5-4 to TRBJ2-7; unclear D gene. The CDR3 extends over 16 amino acids. Trimming pared 2 bases from V and 5 bases from J, leaving 20 bases between. Germline V gene data show CDR1 as SGHNT and CDR2 as YYREEE (reference sequence). In DNA, the CDR3 is TGTGCCAGCAGCTTTCCGGCCCAGGCCCCCTCGAACGAGCAGTACTTC. Translating it yields CASSFPAQAPSNEQYF. Based on the CDR3 plus reference TRBV5-4 and TRBJ2-7, the full variable domain is ETGVTQSPTHLIKTRGQQVTLRCSSQSGHNTVSWYQQALGQGPQFIFQYYREEENGRGNFPPRFSGLQFPNYSSELNVNALELDDSALYLCASSFPAQAPSNEQYFGPGTRLTVT.

The chain's CDR3 is CASRTGGNTEAFF. The CDR3 region has the DNA TGCGCCAGCAGAACAGGGGGAAACACTGAAGCTTTCTTT. The genes are TRBV5-1 and TRBJ1-1, with 8 positions matching TRBD1. Germline CDR1 SGHRS, CDR2 YFSETQ. This CDR3 is built from 13 residues. The junction had 2 bases not matched to a gene; V was cut back by 5 bases and J by 2 bases.

The V and J genes are TRBV28 and TRBJ2-2, with 9 bases lining up with TRBD1. V shed 6 bases, J shed 6 bases, and the junction held 2 bases outside the gene matches. The CDR3 extends over 13 amino acids. Germline lookup yields CDR1 MDHEN and CDR2 SYDVKM. Here the CDR3 DNA reads TGTGCCAGCAGGGGACAGGGTGCCGGGGAGCTGTTTTTT. Amino acid sequence: CASRGQGAGELFF.

This clone has just one count. The chain uses TRBV9 and TRBJ1-4; D perhaps matches TRBD1 (6 bases). Trimming removed 4 bases at V and 5 bases at J, with 15 bases between. Germline V gene sequence: CDR1 SGDLS, CDR2 YYNGEE. The CDR3 consists of 15 residues. The CDR3 nucleotides are TGTGCCAGCAGCCCCCGTGACAGGTGGAATGAAAAACTGTTTTTT. It specifies CASSPRDRWNEKLFF.

The chain carries TRBV9 and TRBJ2-2; D possibly corresponds to TRBD2 (5 bases). Trimming removed 2 bases at V and 5 bases at J, with 13 bases between. Germline V lookup: CDR1 SGDLS, CDR2 YYNGEE. CDR3 length equals 15 residues. The CDR3 protein is CASSVEGRGTGELFF. Here the CDR3 DNA reads TGTGCCAGCAGCGTCGAGGGTAGAGGGACCGGGGAGCTGTTTTTT.

The gene calls are TRBV6-5 and TRBJ2-7, with D perhaps matching TRBD2 (6 bases). Germline CDR1 reads MNHEY; CDR2 reads SVGAGI. The CDR3 contains 16 residues. The V end lost 0 bases, the J end lost 2 bases, and 14 bases lay between the germline ends. The CDR3 DNA is TGTGCCAGCAGTTACTCGAGGTTAGCGGTAACCTACGAGCAGTACTTC. Residues: CASSYSRLAVTYEQYF.

This chain joins TRBV27 and TRBJ2-1; D is undetermined. This CDR3 has 16 residues. Trimming stripped 1 base from V and 7 bases from J, with 17 bases between. Germline V gene lookup returns CDR1 MNHEY and CDR2 SMNVEV (reference sequence). CDR3 bases: TGTGCCAGCAGTTTATTAACGACCGGCCGAGCGAATGAGCAGTTCTTC. Translation gives CASSLLTTGRANEQFF.

The CDR3: CASSWRGLVDTIYF. CDR3 nucleotide sequence: TGTGCCAGCAGTTGGAGGGGGCTGGTGGACACCATATATTTT. The chain couples TRBV28 to TRBJ1-3; the match to TRBD1 covers 7 bases. J lost 8 bases, V lost 4 bases, and 8 bases had no gene match. Germline V gives CDR1 MDHEN, CDR2 SYDVKM. The CDR3 runs 14 residues.

The chain employs TRBV11-2 and TRBJ1-5; a weak D match, TRBD1 (5 bases). This CDR3 is 15 amino acids long. Trimming left V 5 bases short and J 2 bases short, with 13 bases between. Per germline, CDR1 SGHAT and CDR2 FQNNGV. CDR3 loop: CASSAQGGRNQPQHF. For the CDR3, the DNA is TGTGCCAGCAGCGCCCAGGGTGGGCGCAATCAGCCCCAGCATTTT.

The gene calls are TRBV10-1 and TRBJ1-5; the D is unclear. Germline V CDR1 and CDR2: WNHNN, SYGVQD (reference sequence). V shed 6 bases and J shed 7 bases, with 10 bases lying between them. The CDR3 is 12 residues long. This CDR3 is CASRVPEQPQHF. The CDR3 DNA follows: TGCGCCAGCAGAGTCCCTGAGCAGCCCCAGCATTTT.

The chain uses TRBV19 and TRBJ2-7; 9 bases match TRBD2. The germline gives CDR1 LNHDA, CDR2 SQIVND (reference sequence). The CDR3 runs to 19 residues. J lost 3 bases, V lost 6 bases, and 21 bases had no gene match. CDR3 nucleotides: TGTGCCAGTAGCCCTCGTGGGGTGGGGCTAGCGGGGATTATCTACGAGCAGTACTTC. Its protein is CASSPRGVGLAGIIYEQYF.